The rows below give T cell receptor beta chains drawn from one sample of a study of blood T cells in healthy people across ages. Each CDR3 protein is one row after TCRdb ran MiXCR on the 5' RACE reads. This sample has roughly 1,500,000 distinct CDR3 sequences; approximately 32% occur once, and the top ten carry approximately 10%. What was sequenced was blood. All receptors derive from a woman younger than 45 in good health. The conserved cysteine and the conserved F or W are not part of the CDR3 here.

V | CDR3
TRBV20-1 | SARHTSYNNEQF
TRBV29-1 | STTSGGDTQY
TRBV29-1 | SVHFDGRNTEAF
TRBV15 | ATSRDNRGREPQH
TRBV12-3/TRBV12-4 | ASSHRDRGEKLF
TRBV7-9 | ASRGFSGGTEQF
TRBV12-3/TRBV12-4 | ASSLHRVVYGYT
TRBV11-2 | ASSLVRSNTGELF
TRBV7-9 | ASSLRSGAGADVLT
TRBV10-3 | AINRGAAYEQY
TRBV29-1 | SVARGVGTDTQY
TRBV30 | AWSETGHGYT
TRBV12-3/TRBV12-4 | ASSFVGTGEKLF
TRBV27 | ASSRGLDAKNIQY
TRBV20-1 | SARFQTEAF
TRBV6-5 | ASSYSSQGDEQF
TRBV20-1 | SARAGQRSEQY
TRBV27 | ASNLLAGGRNEQF
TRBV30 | AWSRVQETQY
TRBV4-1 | ASSQPRQGGTYEQY
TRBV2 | ASIYDPNSGLKQF
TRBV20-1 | SARDLGLVYEQF